This T cell receptor (beta chain) originates from a study of monozygotic twins with inflammatory bowel disease. General study results and limits: Twin concordance left repertoire similarity unchanged, with limited power a possible explanation for this lack of difference.

As to this clonotype: Antigen unknown.

This CDR3 region has 17 residues. Germline V gene lookup returns CDR1 MNHEY and CDR2 SMNVEV (reference sequence). TCRdb reprocessed the 5' RACE reads; each CDR3 protein has one entry and no DNA is given. The listing contains over 150,000 distinct CDR3 sequences. The specimen was blood. The rearrangement links TRBV27 to TRBJ2-3; the D gene TCRdb calls, TRBD1, cannot be checked with no DNA. The TCR originated in a human donor with ulcerative colitis or Crohn's disease, or a healthy co-twin of an affected twin (not recorded which). The CDR3 loop is CASSPRNLMSRTDTQYF.